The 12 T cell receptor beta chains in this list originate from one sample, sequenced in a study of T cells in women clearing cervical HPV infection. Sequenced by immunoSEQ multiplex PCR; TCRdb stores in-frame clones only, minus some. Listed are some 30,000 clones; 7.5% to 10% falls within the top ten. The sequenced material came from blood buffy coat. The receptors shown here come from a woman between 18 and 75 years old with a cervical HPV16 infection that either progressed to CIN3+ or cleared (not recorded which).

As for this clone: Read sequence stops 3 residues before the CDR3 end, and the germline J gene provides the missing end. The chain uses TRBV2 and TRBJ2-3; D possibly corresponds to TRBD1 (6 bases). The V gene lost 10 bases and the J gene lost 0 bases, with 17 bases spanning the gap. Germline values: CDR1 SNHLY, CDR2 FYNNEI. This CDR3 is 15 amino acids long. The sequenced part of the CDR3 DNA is TGTGCCACTAGAATTTCAGGGGCCAGCACAGATACG. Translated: CATRISGASTDT. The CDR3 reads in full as CATRISGASTDTQYF.

CDR3 protein: CASTETGEYGYTF. The DNA read from the CDR3 is TGTGCCAGTACCGAGACAGGGGAATATGGC. The V call is TRBV19, the J call TRBJ1-2; the match to TRBD1 covers 8 bases. Read data end 3 residues before the CDR3 end; the end is taken from the germline J gene. This CDR3 is built from 13 residues. Germline lookup yields CDR1 LNHDA and CDR2 SQIVND (reference sequence). Trimming cost V 7 bases and J 5 bases; bases outside gene matches: 6.

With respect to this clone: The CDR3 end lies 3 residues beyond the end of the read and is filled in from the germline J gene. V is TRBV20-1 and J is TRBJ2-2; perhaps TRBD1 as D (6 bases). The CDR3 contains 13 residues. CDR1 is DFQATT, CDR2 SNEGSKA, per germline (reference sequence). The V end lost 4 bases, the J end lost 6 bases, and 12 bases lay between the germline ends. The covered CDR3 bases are TGCAGTGCTAAGGGGGAAATAGCCGGGGAG. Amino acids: CSAKGEIAGE. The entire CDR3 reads CSAKGEIAGELFF.

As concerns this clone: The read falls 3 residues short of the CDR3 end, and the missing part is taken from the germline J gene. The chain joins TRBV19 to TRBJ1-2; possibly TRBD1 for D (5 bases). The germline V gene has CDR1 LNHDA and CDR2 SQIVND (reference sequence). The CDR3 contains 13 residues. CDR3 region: CASSARGRNDYTF. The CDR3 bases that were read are TGTGCCAGTAGCGCTCGGGGGAGGAACGAC.

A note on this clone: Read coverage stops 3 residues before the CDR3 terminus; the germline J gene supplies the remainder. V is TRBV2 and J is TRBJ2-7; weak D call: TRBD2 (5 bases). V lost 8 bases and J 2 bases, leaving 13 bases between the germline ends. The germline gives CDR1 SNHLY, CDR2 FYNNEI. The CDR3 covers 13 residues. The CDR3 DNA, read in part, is TGTGCCAGCTCCCGACTAATCACCTACGAG. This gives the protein CASSRLITYE. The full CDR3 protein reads CASSRLITYEQYF.

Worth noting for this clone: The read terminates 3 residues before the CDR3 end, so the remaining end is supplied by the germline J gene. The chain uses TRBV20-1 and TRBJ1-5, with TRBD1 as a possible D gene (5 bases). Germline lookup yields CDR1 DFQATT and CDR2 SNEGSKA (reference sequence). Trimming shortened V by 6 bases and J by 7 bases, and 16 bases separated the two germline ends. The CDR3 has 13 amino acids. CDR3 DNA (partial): TGCAGTGCCCCAAGCAGGGATGGGCAGCCC. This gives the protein CSAPSRDGQP. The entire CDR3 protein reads CSAPSRDGQPQHF.

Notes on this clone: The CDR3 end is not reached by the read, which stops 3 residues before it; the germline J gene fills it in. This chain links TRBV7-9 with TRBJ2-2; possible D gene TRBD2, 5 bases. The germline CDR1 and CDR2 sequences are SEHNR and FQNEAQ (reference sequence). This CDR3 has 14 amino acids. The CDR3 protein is CASRPSGTDEKLFF. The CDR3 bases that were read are TGTGCCAGCAGACCAAGCGGTACAGATGAAAAG.

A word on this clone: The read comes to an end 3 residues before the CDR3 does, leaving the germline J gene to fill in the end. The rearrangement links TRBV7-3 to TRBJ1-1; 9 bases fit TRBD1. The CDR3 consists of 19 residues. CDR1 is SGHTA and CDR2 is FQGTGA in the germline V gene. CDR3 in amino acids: CASRLSPGQGGYLNTEAFF. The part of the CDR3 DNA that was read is TGTGCAAGTCGCTTAAGCCCGGGACAGGGAGGTTACCTAAACACTGAA.

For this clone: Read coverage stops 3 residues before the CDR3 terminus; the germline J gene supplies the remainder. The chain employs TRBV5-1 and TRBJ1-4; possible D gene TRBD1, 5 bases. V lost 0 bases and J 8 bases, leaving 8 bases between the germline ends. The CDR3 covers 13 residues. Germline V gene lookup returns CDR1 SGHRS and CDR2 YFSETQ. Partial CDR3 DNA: TGCGCCAGCAGCTTGGTTCCAGGGGAAAAA. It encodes CASSLVPGEK. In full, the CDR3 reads CASSLVPGEKLFF.

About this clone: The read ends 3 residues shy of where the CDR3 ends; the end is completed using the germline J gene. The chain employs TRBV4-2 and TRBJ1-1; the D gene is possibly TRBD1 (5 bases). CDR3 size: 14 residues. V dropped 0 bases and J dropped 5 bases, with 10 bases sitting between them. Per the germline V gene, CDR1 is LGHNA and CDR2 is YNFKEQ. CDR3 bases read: TGTGCCAGCAGCCAAGAACGGCGGGGGACTGAA. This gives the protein CASSQERRGTE. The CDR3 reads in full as CASSQERRGTEAFF.

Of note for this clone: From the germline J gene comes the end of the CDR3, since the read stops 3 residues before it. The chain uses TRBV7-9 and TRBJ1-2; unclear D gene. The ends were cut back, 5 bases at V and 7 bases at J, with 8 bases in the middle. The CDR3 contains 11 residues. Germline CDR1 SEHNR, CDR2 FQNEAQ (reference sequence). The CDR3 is CASSLSGGYTF. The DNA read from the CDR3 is TGTGCCAGCAGCCTTAGTGGTGGC.

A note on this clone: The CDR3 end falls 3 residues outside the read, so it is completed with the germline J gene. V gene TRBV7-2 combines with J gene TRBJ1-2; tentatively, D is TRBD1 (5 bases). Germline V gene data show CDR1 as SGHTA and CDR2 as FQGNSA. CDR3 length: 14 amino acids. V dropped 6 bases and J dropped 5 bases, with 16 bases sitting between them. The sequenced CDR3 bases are TGTGCCAGCAGGGTCGAGGGGCGCCGATATGGC. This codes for CASRVEGRRYG. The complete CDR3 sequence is CASRVEGRRYGYTF.